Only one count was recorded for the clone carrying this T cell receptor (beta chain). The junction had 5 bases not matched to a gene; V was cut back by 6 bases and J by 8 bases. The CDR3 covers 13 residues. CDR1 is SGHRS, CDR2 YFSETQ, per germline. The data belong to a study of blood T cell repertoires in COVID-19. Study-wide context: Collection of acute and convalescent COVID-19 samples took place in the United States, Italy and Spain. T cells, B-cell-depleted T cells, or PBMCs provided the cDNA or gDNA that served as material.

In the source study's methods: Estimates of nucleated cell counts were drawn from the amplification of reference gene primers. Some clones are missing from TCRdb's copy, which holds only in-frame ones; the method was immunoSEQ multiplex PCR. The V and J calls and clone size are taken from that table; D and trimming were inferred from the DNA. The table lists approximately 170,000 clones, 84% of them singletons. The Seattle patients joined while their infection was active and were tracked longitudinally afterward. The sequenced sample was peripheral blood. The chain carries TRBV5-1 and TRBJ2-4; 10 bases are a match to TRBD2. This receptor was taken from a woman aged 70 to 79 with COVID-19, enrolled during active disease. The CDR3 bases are TGCGCCAGCACGGAGCGGGAGGGAGACATTCAGTACTTC. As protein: CASTEREGDIQYF.